What follows describes a single TCR beta chain. The sample is drawn from a study of patients and donors after allogeneic stem cell transplantation. TCRdb ran MiXCR on the RT-PCR reads and lists one entry per CDR3 protein. The sample lists roughly 880,000 distinct CDR3 sequences, 15% to 20% occurring once. Trimming took 3 bases from V and 7 from J; bases not matched to a gene: 9. Germline loops: CDR1 ENHRY, CDR2 SYGVKD. The CDR3 contains 15 residues. This sequence joins TRBV10-3 and TRBJ1-1; 9 bases match TRBD1. The clonotype was recovered from a human donor who was either an allogeneic HSCT recipient or a stem cell or donor lymphocyte infusion donor (not recorded which). It is not recorded whose cells these are; they may come from a transplant donor. Sequencing input: blood, either unsorted or a sorted T cell fraction (not recorded which). In nucleotides, the CDR3 is TGTGCCATCAGTGAACCCGGGACAGGGAATGATGAAGCTTTCTTT. Its translation is CAISEPGTGNDEAFF.